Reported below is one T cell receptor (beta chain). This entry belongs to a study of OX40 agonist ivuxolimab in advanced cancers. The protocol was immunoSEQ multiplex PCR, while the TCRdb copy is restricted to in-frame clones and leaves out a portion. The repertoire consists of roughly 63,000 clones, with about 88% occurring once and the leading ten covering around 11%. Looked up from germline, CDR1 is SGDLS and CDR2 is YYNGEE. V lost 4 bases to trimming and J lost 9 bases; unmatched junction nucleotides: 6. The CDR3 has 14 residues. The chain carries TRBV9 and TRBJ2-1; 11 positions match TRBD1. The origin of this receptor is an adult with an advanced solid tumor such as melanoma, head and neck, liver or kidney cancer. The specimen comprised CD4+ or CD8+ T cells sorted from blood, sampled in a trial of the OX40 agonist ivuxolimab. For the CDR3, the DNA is TGTGCCAGCAGCTCAGGACAGGGGGCGGGTGAGCAGTTCTTC. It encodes CASSSGQGAGEQFF. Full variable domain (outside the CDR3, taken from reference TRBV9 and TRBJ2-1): DSGVTQTPKHLITATGQRVTLRCSPRSGDLSVYWYQQSLDQGLQFLIQYYNGEERAKGNILERFSAQQFPDLHSELNLSSLELGDSALYFCASSSGQGAGEQFFGPGTRLTVL.